The entry below describes one T cell receptor beta chain. Its antigen is unknown. The primer mix had 60 Vbeta and 13 Jbeta primers. Under the authors' procedure: In a later analysis, the count reached some 73 million unique TCR beta chains, with roughly 11 million shared. Repertoires were generated with immunoSEQ multiplex PCR, while TCRdb's copy carries only in-frame clones and drops some. V and J calls and clone size are those listed in that table; D and trimming were worked out from the DNA. The repertoire holds about 140,000 clones, with approximately 80% as singletons. This sample was included in a study of cytomegalovirus exposure and HLA in healthy donors. Across the study: Inside one of the first data releases sat around 86 million unique TCRs taken from HLA-typed donors. Of all 400 or so donors who were genotyped, roughly 81% belonged to the Caucasian-associated ancestry cluster. General study findings and limits: As confirmed in vitro, a few CMV-associated chains were specific for CMV antigens.

V shed 7 bases, J shed 5 bases, and the junction held 15 bases outside the gene matches. The CDR3 covers 16 residues. Germline CDR1 and CDR2: LNHDA and SQIVND (reference sequence). This chain links TRBV19 with TRBJ1-1, with 8 bases aligning to TRBD1. The sequenced sample was PBMCs. This TCR was recovered from a woman in her fifties or sixties in good health and CMV-seropositive. In nucleotides, the CDR3 is TGTGCCAGTATGCTAGGGACAGGAGTTGTTGGGACTGAAGCTTTCTTT. It encodes CASMLGTGVVGTEAFF.